The rows below give T cell receptor beta chains drawn from one sample of a study of OX40 agonist ivuxolimab in advanced cancers. Profiling relied on immunoSEQ multiplex PCR, and the TCRdb table lists in-frame clones only, not all of them. The table shows some 86,000 clones, with roughly 87% occurring only once. Sample: CD4+ or CD8+ T cells sorted from blood, taken in a trial of the OX40 agonist ivuxolimab. Receptor source: an adult with an advanced solid tumor such as melanoma, head and neck, liver or kidney cancer. The CDR3 runs from the conserved cysteine through the conserved F or W. A D gene is named only where the DNA matches it firmly. Some rows have no size entry. The others give once, few or many, or a class for an expanded clone.

>TRBV7-3|.|.|TRBJ2-5
TGTGCCAGCAGCTCCTTGCGGGGAGAGACCCAGTACTTC
CASSSLRGETQYF
>TRBV7-2|.|.|TRBJ1-6
TGTGCCAGCAGGGTGGAGATCTCCTATAATTCACCCCTCCACTTT
CASRVEISYNSPLHF
>TRBV2|.|.|TRBJ1-3
TGTGCCAGCAGGTCGGAGATCAGCTCTGGAAACACCATATATTTT
CASRSEISSGNTIYF
>TRBV23-1|.|.|TRBJ2-2
TGCGCCAGCAGTCAATATGATAGTAGCAACACCGGGGAGCTGTTTTTT
CASSQYDSSNTGELFF
>TRBV9|.|TRBD2|TRBJ2-5
TGTGCCAGCAGCGTTAGCGGGGGGGAGACCCAGTACTTC
CASSVSGGETQYF
>TRBV5-1|once|.|TRBJ2-2
TGCGCCAGCAGCACGGACGGACTCCGTGGGACCGGGGAGCTGTTTTTT
CASSTDGLRGTGELFF
>TRBV7-8|.|.|TRBJ1-4
TGTGCCAGCAGCGAACAGGGTTATAATGAAAAACTGTTTTTT
CASSEQGYNEKLFF
>TRBV11-2|many|TRBD1|TRBJ1-2
TGTGCCAGCAGCTTGGGGACAGCCGGCTACACCTTC
CASSLGTAGYTF
>TRBV6-6|.|.|TRBJ2-3
TGTGCCAGCGGATTAGCGGGCACAGATACGCAGTATTTT
CASGLAGTDTQYF
>TRBV10-1|.|TRBD1|TRBJ1-2
TGCGCCAGCAGTGAGTCTCACGAACAGGGGTCCTATGGCTACACCTTC
CASSESHEQGSYGYTF
>TRBV28|.|.|TRBJ1-6
TGTGCCAGCAGTTTCTACGGCAGGGATTATAATTCACCCCTCCACTTT
CASSFYGRDYNSPLHF
>TRBV2|.|.|TRBJ2-3
TGTGCCAGCAGGCGGCGGACTGGGGGCACAGATACGCAGTATTTT
CASRRRTGGTDTQYF
>TRBV7-3|.|.|TRBJ2-1
TGTGCCAGCAGCTTAAGGGCGGGGGCCCAGGGAGAGCAGTTCTTC
CASSLRAGAQGEQFF
>TRBV5-1|.|.|TRBJ2-2
TGCGCCAGCAGCCCGGAACTAGACACCGGGGAGCTGTTTTTT
CASSPELDTGELFF
>TRBV6-1|.|.|TRBJ1-3
TGTGCCTTCACTGAGGGTTCTGGAAACACCATATATTTT
CAFTEGSGNTIYF
>TRBV4-1|.|.|TRBJ1-4
TGCGCCAGCAGCCAAGAAGGAGGGCGTAATGAAAAACTGTTTTTT
CASSQEGGRNEKLFF
>TRBV4-1|.|.|TRBJ2-5
TGCGCCAGCAGCCAGAGGGGGAGCCAAGAGACCCAGTACTTC
CASSQRGSQETQYF
>TRBV28|once|.|TRBJ1-4
TGTGCCAGCAGTTCGCTACAGGGACGGAGTGAAAAACTGTTTTTT
CASSSLQGRSEKLFF
>TRBV6-5|.|.|TRBJ1-2
TGTGCCAGCGCCCCCGGGGGAAGGAGGGATGGCTACACCTTC
CASAPGGRRDGYTF
>TRBV19|.|.|TRBJ2-4
TGTGCCAGTAGTATAAGAACGAAAAACATTCAGTACTTC
CASSIRTKNIQYF
>TRBV7-9|.|.|TRBJ1-1
TGTGCCAGCAGCTTAGCGCTGGCAGGGAGACAAGCTTTCTTT
CASSLALAGRQAFF
>TRBV5-1|.|TRBD2|TRBJ2-1
TGCGCCAGCAGCCCTAGCGGGGGGACCTACAATGAGCAGTTCTTC
CASSPSGGTYNEQFF
>TRBV6-5|.|.|TRBJ1-5
TGTGCCAGCAGCCTGGCACAGGAGACTCCCCAGCATTTT
CASSLAQETPQHF
>TRBV6-7|.|.|TRBJ1-1
TGTGCCAGCAGTTACTCGAGGGGGGGCACTGAAGCTTTCTTT
CASSYSRGGTEAFF
>TRBV5-1|.|TRBD1|TRBJ1-5
TGCGCCAGCAGCATAGGGACAGGGAATCAGCCCCAGCATTTT
CASSIGTGNQPQHF
>TRBV11-2|.|.|TRBJ1-1
TGTGCCAGCAGCTTAGCCGCCTACACTGAAGCTTTCTTT
CASSLAAYTEAFF
>TRBV4-2|.|.|TRBJ1-1
TGTGCCAGCAGCCAAGGACCCGCGAACACTGAAGCTTTCTTT
CASSQGPANTEAFF
>TRBV14|.|.|TRBJ1-1
TGTGCCAGCAGCCGTGGATTGATGAACACTGAAGCTTTCTTT
CASSRGLMNTEAFF
>TRBV4-1|once|.|TRBJ2-1
TGCGCCAGCAGCCAAGGGCCGAAACTAAGACCTGAATACAATGAGCAGTTCTTC
CASSQGPKLRPEYNEQFF
>TRBV5-1|once|.|TRBJ1-1
TGCGCCAGCAGCTTAGCTACGGGAGACCCGGGCACTGAAGCTTTCTTT
CASSLATGDPGTEAFF
>TRBV6-5|few|.|TRBJ1-2
TGTGCCAGCAGTTCAAAGGACTATGGCTACACCTTC
CASSSKDYGYTF
>TRBV27|.|TRBD2|TRBJ2-5
TGTGCCAGCCAGGTCGGGACTAGCGGGGCGAAGACCCAGTACTTC
CASQVGTSGAKTQYF
>TRBV5-6|.|TRBD1|TRBJ1-4
TGTGCCAGCAGCCCTGGGACAGGGGGCGTTGGAGAAAAACTGTTTTTT
CASSPGTGGVGEKLFF
>TRBV2|.|TRBD1|TRBJ2-1
TGTGCCAGCAGTCACGGACAGGGGGCTCCGAGAAATGAGCAGTTCTTC
CASSHGQGAPRNEQFF